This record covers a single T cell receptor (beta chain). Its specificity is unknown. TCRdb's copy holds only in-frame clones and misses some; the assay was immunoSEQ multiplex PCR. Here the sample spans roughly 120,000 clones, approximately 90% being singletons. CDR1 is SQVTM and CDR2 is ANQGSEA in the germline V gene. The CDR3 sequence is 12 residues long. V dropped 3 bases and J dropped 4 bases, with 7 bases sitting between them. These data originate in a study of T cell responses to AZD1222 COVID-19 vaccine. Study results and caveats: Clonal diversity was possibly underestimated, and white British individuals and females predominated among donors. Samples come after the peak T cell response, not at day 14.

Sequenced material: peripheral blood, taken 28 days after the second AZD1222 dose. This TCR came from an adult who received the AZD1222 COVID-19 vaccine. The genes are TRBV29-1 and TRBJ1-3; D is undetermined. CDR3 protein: CSVDDGGNTIYF. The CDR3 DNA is TGCAGCGTTGACGACGGGGGAAACACCATATATTTT.